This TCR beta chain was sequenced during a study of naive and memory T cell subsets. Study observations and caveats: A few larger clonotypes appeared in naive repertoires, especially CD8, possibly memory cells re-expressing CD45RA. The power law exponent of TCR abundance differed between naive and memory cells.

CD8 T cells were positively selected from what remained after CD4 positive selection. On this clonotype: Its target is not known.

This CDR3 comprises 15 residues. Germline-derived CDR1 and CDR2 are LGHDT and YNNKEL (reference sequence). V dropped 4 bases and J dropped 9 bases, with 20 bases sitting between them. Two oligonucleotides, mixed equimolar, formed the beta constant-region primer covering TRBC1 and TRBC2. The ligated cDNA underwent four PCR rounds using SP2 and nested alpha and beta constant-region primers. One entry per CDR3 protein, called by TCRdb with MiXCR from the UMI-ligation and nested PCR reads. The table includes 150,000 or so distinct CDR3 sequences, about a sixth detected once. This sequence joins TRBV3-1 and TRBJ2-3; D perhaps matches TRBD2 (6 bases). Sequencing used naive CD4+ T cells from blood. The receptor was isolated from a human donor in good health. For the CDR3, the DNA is TGTGCCAGCAGCCTTTCTAGCGTAATGAAGCAAACGCAGTATTTT. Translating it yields CASSLSSVMKQTQYF.